This TCR beta chain appears in the sequencing data of a study of CD8+ T cells in alopecia areata. Extraction of RNA preceded its reverse transcription into cDNA, which served as the sequencing template. Data came from immunoSEQ multiplex PCR; TCRdb stores just in-frame clones and leaves some out. Seen here are under 350,000 clones, more than 45% observed once, and the top ten hold around 1.7%. This sample's treatment: oral pan-JAK inhibitor, 5-10 mg twice daily. Trimming cost V 3 bases and J 4 bases, with 12 bases left between them. The CDR3 runs 13 residues. Germline V gives CDR1 GTSNPN, CDR2 SVGIG (reference sequence).

The chain recombines TRBV30 with TRBJ1-2; TRBD1 might be the D (6 bases). Here the sequenced sample was CD4+ T cells sorted from blood, taken at week 24, from a patient treated with tofacitinib. This receptor was obtained from a human donor with alopecia areata. The CDR3 DNA sequence: TGTGCCTGGAGAAACTCAGGGGTCTATGGCTACACCTTC. It codes for CAWRNSGVYGYTF.